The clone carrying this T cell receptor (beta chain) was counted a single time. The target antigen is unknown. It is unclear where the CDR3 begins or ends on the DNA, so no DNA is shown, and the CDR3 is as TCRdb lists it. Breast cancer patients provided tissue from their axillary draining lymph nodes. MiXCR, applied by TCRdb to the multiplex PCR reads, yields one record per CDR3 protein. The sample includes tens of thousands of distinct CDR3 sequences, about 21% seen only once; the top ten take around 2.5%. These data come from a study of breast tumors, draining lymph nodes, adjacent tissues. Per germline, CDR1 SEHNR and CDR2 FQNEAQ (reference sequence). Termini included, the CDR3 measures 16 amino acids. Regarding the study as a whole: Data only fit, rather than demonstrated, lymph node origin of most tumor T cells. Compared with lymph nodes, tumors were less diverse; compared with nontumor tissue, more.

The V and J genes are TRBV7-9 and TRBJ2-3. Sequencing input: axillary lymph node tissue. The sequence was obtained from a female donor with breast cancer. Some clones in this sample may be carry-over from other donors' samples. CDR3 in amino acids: CASSLGVGCGTDTQYF.